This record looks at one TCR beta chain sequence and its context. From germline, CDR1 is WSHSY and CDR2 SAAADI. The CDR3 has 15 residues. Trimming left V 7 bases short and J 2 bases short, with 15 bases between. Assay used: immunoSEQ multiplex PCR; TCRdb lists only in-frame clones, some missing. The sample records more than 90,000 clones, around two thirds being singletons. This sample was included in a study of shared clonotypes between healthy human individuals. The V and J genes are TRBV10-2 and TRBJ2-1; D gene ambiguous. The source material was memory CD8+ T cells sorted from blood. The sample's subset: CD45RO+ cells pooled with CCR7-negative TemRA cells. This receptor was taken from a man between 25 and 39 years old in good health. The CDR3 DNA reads TGCGCCAGCACAACCATCGGGCTGACCTACAATGAGCAGTTCTTC. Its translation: CASTTIGLTYNEQFF.